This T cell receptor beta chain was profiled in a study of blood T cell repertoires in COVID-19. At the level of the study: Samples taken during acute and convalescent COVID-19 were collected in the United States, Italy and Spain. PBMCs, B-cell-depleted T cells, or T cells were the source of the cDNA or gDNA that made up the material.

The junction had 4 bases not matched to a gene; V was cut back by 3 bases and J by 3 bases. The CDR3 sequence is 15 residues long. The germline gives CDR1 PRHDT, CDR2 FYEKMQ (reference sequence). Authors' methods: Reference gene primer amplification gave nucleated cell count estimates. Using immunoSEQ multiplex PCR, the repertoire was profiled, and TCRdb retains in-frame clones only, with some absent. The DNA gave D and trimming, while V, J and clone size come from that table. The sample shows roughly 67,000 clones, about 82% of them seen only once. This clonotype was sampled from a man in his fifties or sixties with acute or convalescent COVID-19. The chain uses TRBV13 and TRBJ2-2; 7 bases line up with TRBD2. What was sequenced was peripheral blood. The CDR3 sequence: CASSFVAGDTGELFF. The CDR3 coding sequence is TGTGCCAGCAGCTTTGTCGCGGGGGACACCGGGGAGCTGTTTTTT. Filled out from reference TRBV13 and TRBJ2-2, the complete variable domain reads AAGVIQSPRHLIKEKRETATLKCYPIPRHDTVYWYQQGPGQDPQFLISFYEKMQSDKGSIPDRFSAQQFSDYHSELNMSSLELGDSALYFCASSFVAGDTGELFFGEGSRLTVL.